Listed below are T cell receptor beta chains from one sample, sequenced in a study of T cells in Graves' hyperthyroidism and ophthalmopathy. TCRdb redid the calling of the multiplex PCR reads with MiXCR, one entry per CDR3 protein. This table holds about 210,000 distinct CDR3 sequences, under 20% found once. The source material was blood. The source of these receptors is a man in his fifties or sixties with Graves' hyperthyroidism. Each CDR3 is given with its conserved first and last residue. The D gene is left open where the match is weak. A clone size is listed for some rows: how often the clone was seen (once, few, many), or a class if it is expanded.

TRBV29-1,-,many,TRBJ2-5,CSVTGSQETQYF,TGCAGCGTTACTGGAAGCCAAGAGACCCAGTACTTC
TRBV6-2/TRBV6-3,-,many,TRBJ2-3,CASSYSRNTDTQYF,TGTGCCAGCAGTTACTCGCGAAACACAGATACGCAGTATTTT
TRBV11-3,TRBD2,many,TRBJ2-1,CASSRRTSNEQFF,TGTGCCAGCAGTCGTCGGACTAGCAATGAGCAGTTCTTC
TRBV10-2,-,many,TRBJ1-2,CASSESATGYGYTF,TGCGCCAGCAGTGAGTCTGCCACGGGGTATGGCTACACCTTC
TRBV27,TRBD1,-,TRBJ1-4,CASSFAGQRNEKLFF,TGTGCCAGCAGTTTCGCGGGACAGAGAAATGAAAAACTGTTTTTT
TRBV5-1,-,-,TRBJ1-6,CASSSDRNSYNSPLHF,TGCGCCAGCAGCTCGGACCGAAACTCCTATAATTCACCCCTCCACTTT
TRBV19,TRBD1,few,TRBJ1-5,CASSTGQDDQPQHF,TGTGCCAGTAGTACAGGACAGGATGATCAGCCCCAGCATTTT
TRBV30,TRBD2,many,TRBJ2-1,CAWSGPGTSFDEQFF,TGTGCCTGGAGTGGTCCCGGGACTAGTTTCGATGAGCAGTTCTTC
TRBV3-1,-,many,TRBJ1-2,CASSQDGGFPNYGYTF,TGTGCCAGCAGCCAAGATGGGGGTTTTCCTAACTATGGCTACACCTTC
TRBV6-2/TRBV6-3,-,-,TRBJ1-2,CASSYSKLNGYTF,TGTGCCAGCAGTTACTCGAAATTGAATGGCTACACCTTC